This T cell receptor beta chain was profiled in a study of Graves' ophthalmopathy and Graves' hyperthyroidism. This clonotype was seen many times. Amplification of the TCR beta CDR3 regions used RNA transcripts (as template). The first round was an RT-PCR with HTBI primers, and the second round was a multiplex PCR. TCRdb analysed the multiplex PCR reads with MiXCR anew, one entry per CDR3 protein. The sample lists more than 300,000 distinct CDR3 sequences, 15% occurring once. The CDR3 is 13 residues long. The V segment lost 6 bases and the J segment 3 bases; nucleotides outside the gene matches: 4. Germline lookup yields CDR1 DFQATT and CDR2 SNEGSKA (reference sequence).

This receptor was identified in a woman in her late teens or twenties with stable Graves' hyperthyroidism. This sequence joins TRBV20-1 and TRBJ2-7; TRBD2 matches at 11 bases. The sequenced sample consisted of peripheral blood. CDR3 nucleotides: TGCAGTGCCTTAGCGGGGGGGTACTACGAGCAGTACTTC. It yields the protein CSALAGGYYEQYF.